Reported below is one TCR beta chain. Authors' processing steps: Nucleated cell counts were estimated from reference gene primer amplification. Some clones are missing from TCRdb's copy, which holds only in-frame ones; the method was immunoSEQ multiplex PCR. V and J calls and clone size are copied from that table; D and trimming were computed from the DNA. In the table there are roughly 46,000 clones, about 90% of which are singletons. The sample comes from a study of blood T cell repertoires in COVID-19. Study at large: Acute and convalescent COVID-19 samples came from the United States, Italy and Spain. The cDNA or gDNA used as material had been derived from T cells, B-cell-depleted T cells, or PBMCs.

Germline trimming cut 1 base from V and 9 bases from J; bases unmatched to any gene: 16. Looked up from germline, CDR1 is SGHKS and CDR2 is YYEKEE (reference sequence). CDR3 length: 17 amino acids. The sample consisted of peripheral blood. The clonotype was recovered from a human donor in a cohort sampled during active COVID-19. The chain links TRBV5-5 to TRBJ2-1; TRBD2 matches at 7 bases. In nucleotides, the CDR3 is TGTGCCAGCAGCTTGTCCACCGATGGCGGGAGAGGCGGTGAGCAGTTCTTC. Translating gives CASSLSTDGGRGGEQFF.